Below, 14 T cell receptor beta chains from the same sample are listed, as sequenced in a study of beta chain features in type 1 diabetes. Regarding the study as a whole: In every one of the four CD4+ subsets, TCRB CDR3s were moderately but significantly shorter in Type 1 diabetes patients.

Since all of the isolated RNA was reverse transcribed, expressed TCRB transcripts were what got sequenced. This table comes from immunoSEQ multiplex PCR, and its TCRdb copy is limited to in-frame clones, with some not included. This table holds about 650,000 clones, under 15% found once. Their antigen targets remain unknown. The sample consisted of naive CD4+ T cells from blood. The origin of the receptors is a man in his thirties or forties with type 1 diabetes.

The V gene is TRBV28, the J gene TRBJ2-3; D remains unclear. The CDR3 runs 11 residues. Germline V gene sequence: CDR1 MDHEN, CDR2 SYDVKM. V lost 5 bases to trimming and J lost 11 bases, with 11 bases between them. DNA of the CDR3: TGTGCCAGCAGTACGGTACCACGGCAGTATTTT. Its translation: CASSTVPRQYF.

This clone was counted only a few times. The J gene is TRBJ1-5, the V gene TRBV30; TRBD1 matches 11 bases. Germline V gives CDR1 GTSNPN, CDR2 SVGIG (reference sequence). The CDR3 sequence is 13 residues long. Unmatched junction bases numbered 1, after V lost 4 bases and J lost 5 bases. This CDR3 is CAWKGQGDQPQHF. The CDR3, as DNA: TGTGCCTGGAAGGGACAGGGGGATCAGCCCCAGCATTTT.

The rearrangement joins TRBV7-2 to TRBJ2-3; TRBD2 matches 11 bases. Per the germline V gene, CDR1 is SGHTA and CDR2 is FQGNSA. Trimming at V came to 7 bases and at J to 3 bases, leaving 3 bases not matched to a gene. The CDR3 covers 14 residues. The CDR3: CASKGTSGTDTQYF. The DNA of the CDR3 is TGTGCCAGCAAGGGGACTAGCGGAACAGATACGCAGTATTTT.

This clone was recorded a few times. This rearrangement joins TRBV11-3 to TRBJ2-3; no clear D gene. The CDR3 loop spans 12 amino acids. V lost 2 bases and J 4 bases, leaving 4 bases between the germline ends. Germline V lookup: CDR1 SGHNT, CDR2 YENEEA. CDR3 coding DNA: TGTGCCAGCAGCTTAAAACCAGATACGCAGTATTTT. Translated: CASSLKPDTQYF.

This clone was seen a handful of times. This chain connects TRBV27 to TRBJ2-7; TRBD1 matches at 7 bases. Germline values: CDR1 MNHEY, CDR2 SMNVEV (reference sequence). Trimming cost V 8 bases and J 5 bases; bases outside gene matches: 6. The CDR3 is 12 residues long. The CDR3 region has the DNA TGTGCCAGCCGGGGACAGATGGACGAGCAGTACTTC. Translation gives CASRGQMDEQYF.

The V and J genes are TRBV19 and TRBJ1-2; TRBD1 aligns across 11 bases. After removal of 3 bases from V and 7 bases from J, the junction contained 10 bases not matched to a gene. Germline CDR1 and CDR2: LNHDA and SQIVND (reference sequence). The CDR3 length is 16 residues. CDR3 coding DNA: TGTGCCAGTAGTATTCTGGGACAGGGGGGCTTTGCTGGCTACACCTTC. This sequence encodes CASSILGQGGFAGYTF.

This chain joins TRBV5-1 and TRBJ2-5; 8 bases match TRBD1. This CDR3 has 14 residues. Losses at the gene ends were 7 bases for V and 5 bases for J; bases not matched to a gene: 10. CDR1 SGHRS and CDR2 YFSETQ come from the germline V gene. In DNA, the CDR3 is TGCGCCAGCGGACCGGGACAGGTTTTTGAGACCCAGTACTTC. Its translation: CASGPGQVFETQYF.

This chain joins TRBV27 and TRBJ1-2; a weak D match, TRBD1 (5 bases). CDR3 length: 16 residues. Deletions cut 2 bases from V and 7 bases from J, with 20 bases between. The germline V gene has CDR1 MNHEY and CDR2 SMNVEV (reference sequence). CDR3 loop: CASSLAGQGRWRGYTF. In DNA form, the CDR3 reads TGTGCCAGCAGTTTAGCGGGGCAGGGAAGGTGGCGTGGCTACACCTTC.

The gene calls are TRBV6-6 and TRBJ2-7; 9 nucleotides align to TRBD1. V was pared by 7 bases and J by 4 bases, with 5 bases of the junction left unmatched. This CDR3 contains 13 residues. Per germline, CDR1 MNHNY and CDR2 SVGAGI (reference sequence). Here the CDR3 reads CASTRDRVYEQYF. The CDR3 coding sequence is TGTGCCAGCACTAGGGACAGGGTTTACGAGCAGTACTTC.

The chain links TRBV6-6 to TRBJ2-2; D is unresolved. V shed 7 bases and J shed 4 bases, with 7 bases lying between them. CDR1 MNHNY and CDR2 SVGAGI come from the germline V gene (reference sequence). The CDR3 is made up of 12 amino acids. The CDR3 region is CASTPVTGELFF. In nucleotides, the CDR3 is TGTGCCAGCACCCCCGTCACCGGGGAGCTGTTTTTT.

The gene calls are TRBV7-9 and TRBJ2-6; 8 positions agree with TRBD1. Germline CDR1 and CDR2: SEHNR and FQNEAQ (reference sequence). This CDR3 is built from 19 residues. J lost 1 base, V lost 5 bases, and 13 bases had no gene match. In DNA form, the CDR3 reads TGTGCCAGCAGCCCGAAAAAAGGACAGGGAGGATCTGGGGCCAACGTCCTGACTTTC. Amino acid sequence: CASSPKKGQGGSGANVLTF.

The V call is TRBV10-3, the J call TRBJ2-2; D unclear. Trimming removed 6 bases at V and 1 base at J, with 15 bases between. The germline V gene has CDR1 ENHRY and CDR2 SYGVKD. CDR3 size: 16 residues. The CDR3 DNA is TGTGCCATCAGGCCTGAGGACCCATTGAACACCGGGGAGCTGTTTTTT. Protein product: CAIRPEDPLNTGELFF.

This clone showed up just a few times. The chain is built from TRBV9 and TRBJ2-7, with D possibly TRBD1 on 6 matching bases. Trimming cost V 0 bases and J 2 bases, with 18 bases left between them. The CDR3 is 17 amino acids. The germline V gene has CDR1 SGDLS and CDR2 YYNGEE. CDR3 loop: CASSVVKRDTGAYEQYF. DNA for the CDR3: TGTGCCAGCAGCGTAGTAAAAAGGGACACCGGCGCCTACGAGCAGTACTTC.

The chain carries TRBV6-5 and TRBJ2-5, with no clear D. Deletions cut 0 bases from V and 6 bases from J, with 14 bases between. The CDR3 has 15 amino acids. CDR1 and CDR2 from the germline V gene are MNHEY and SVGAGI. CDR3 DNA: TGTGCCAGCAGTTACTCGAGATCTATAGGGAAGACCCAGTACTTC. Translation gives CASSYSRSIGKTQYF.